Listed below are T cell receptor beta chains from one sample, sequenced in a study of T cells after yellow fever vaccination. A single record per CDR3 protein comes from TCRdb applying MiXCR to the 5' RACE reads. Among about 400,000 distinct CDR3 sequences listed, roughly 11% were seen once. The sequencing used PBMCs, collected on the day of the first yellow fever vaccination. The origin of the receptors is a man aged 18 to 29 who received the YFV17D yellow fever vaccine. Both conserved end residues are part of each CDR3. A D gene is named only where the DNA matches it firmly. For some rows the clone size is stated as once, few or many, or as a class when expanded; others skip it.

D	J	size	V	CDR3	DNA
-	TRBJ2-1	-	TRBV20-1	CSAPRGGVNEQFF	TGCAGTGCTCCTAGGGGGGGGGTCAATGAGCAGTTCTTC
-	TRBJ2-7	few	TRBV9	CASSASTGHNSYEQYF	TGTGCCAGCAGCGCGTCTACGGGACACAACTCCTACGAGCAGTACTTC
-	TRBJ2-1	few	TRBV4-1	CASSDLRGRVYNEQFF	TGCGCCAGCAGCGACCTCAGGGGACGGGTCTACAATGAGCAGTTCTTC
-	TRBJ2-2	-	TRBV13	CASSLESSGTRELFF	TGTGCCAGCAGCTTAGAATCTTCGGGCACCAGGGAGCTGTTTTTT
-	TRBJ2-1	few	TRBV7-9	CASSFESSYNEQFF	TGTGCCAGCAGCTTTGAGAGCTCCTACAATGAGCAGTTCTTC
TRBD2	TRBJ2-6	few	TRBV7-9	CASSWTPGREGRTPSSGANVLTF	TGTGCCAGCAGCTGGACCCCCGGTAGGGAGGGCCGAACACCTTCCTCTGGGGCCAACGTCCTGACTTTC
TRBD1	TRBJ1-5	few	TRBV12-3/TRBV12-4	CASSFGTGERQHF	TGTGCCAGCAGTTTCGGGACAGGGGAGCGCCAGCATTTT
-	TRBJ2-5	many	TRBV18	CASSPGTGLGETQYF	TGTGCCAGCTCACCAGGAACAGGACTGGGGGAGACCCAGTACTTC
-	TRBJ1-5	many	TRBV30	CAWSLGFGNQPQHF	TGTGCCTGGAGTTTGGGATTTGGCAATCAGCCCCAGCATTTT
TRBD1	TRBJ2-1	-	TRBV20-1	CSAPRRGQGLNEQFF	TGCAGTGCTCCCCGCAGGGGACAGGGTCTTAATGAGCAGTTCTTC